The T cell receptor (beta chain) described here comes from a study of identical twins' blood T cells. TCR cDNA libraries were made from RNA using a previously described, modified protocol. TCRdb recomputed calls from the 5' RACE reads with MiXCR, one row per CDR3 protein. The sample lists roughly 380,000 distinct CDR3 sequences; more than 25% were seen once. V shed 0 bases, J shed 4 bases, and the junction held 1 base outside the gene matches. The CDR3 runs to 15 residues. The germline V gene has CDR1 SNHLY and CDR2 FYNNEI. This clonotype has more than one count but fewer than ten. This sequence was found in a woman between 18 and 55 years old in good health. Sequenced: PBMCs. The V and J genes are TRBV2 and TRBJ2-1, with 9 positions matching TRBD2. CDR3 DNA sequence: TGTGCCAGCAGTGAAGCGCGGGGGGGATACAATGAGCAGTTCTTC. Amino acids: CASSEARGGYNEQFF.